The entry that follows covers one T cell receptor beta chain sequence. Its target is unknown. CDR3 size: 15 residues. V was trimmed by 4 bases and J by 1 base, leaving 11 bases between them. The germline CDR1 and CDR2 sequences are SGHAT and FQNNGV. These data originate in a study of CD8 T cells in Susac syndrome. Points from the study as a whole: The relatively small number of individuals in the TCR sequencing and HLA analysis was acknowledged by the study.

It was with random hexamers that roughly 0.5 to 1 ug RNA was reverse transcribed. An immunoSEQ multiplex PCR generated amplified TCR beta CDR3 products spanning 54 Vbeta and 13 Jbeta. TCRdb passed the immunoSEQ multiplex PCR reads through MiXCR, listing each CDR3 protein once. Found here are 250,000 to 300,000 distinct CDR3 sequences, about 88% of them singletons; the top ten hold about 0.11%. The sequence derives from a human donor with multiple sclerosis. The V gene is TRBV11-2, the J gene TRBJ2-4; D gene unclear. Sequencing used CD8+ T cells from PBMCs. CDR3 in DNA: TGTGCCAGCAGCTCGCTTGTAGGGGCCAAAAACATTCAGTACTTC. Protein product: CASSSLVGAKNIQYF.